Below, one T cell receptor (beta chain) is given with its context. Its antigen is currently not known. No much larger clonotype is one base removed from it; base qualities were not supplied. The receptor library was made with PCR. At the Johns Hopkins FTIC core, DNA from the cultured CD4+ T cells underwent TCR sequencing with the Oncomine TCR Beta short-read assay. The QIAamp micro DNA kit was used to extract genomic DNA from the cultured CD4+ T cells. Oncomine TCR Beta libraries from cultured CD4+ T cells were pooled using unique dual indexes and sequenced on an Illumina iSeq 100. Under the source paper's analysis protocol: Non-productive sequences were filtered out, and CDR3s that did not start with C, did not end with F or W, or were shorter than 7 amino acids were discarded. Antigen-specific clonotypes were identified with the MANAFEST web application by comparing peptide-stimulated wells with reference and other culture wells. To be called positive, a clone needed an FDR below 0.05, an odds ratio above 5, and a productive frequency above 0.1% in at least two of three replicate wells. A clonotype counted as cross-reactive if it showed significant expansion both in the SARS-CoV-2 spike wells and in at least one common cold coronavirus spike condition. Similarity between CDR3 sequences was evaluated in R version 3.6.1 using Levenshtein distances (stringdist) and unrooted phylogenetic trees (ape). The public reads were run again by TCRdb, first through fastp at Q25 and then through MiXCR, and only productive beta chains were kept. Rows are unified per CDR3 protein, each entry keeping the most common DNA and genes. None of the V and J calls come from the authors' own analysis; TCRdb made them. The sample has about 8,300 distinct CDR3 sequences on record, roughly 36% of them singletons. The ten largest account for around 28% of the sample.

This entry comes from a study of vaccination and CD4 T cells after COVID-19 (dated by TCRdb to the early 2020s). In the study overall: In the convalescent cohort there were six males and four females, among whom were two Hispanic individuals, seven Caucasians, two Asians and one multiracial person. Two doses of either the Pfizer-BioNTech BNT162b2 vaccine (n=8) or the Moderna mRNA-1273 vaccine (n=2) were administered to participants. Post-COVID blood samples were collected from convalescent patients a median of roughly 100 days after diagnosis, with a range of roughly 30 to 170 days. The time from the second vaccine dose to post-vaccine blood sampling had a median of around 72 days and ranged from about 14 to 250 days. Overlapping spike peptide pools from SARS-CoV-2 and from the common cold coronaviruses HCoV-NL63, HCoV-OC43 and HCoV-229E were used as culture stimuli. Control cultures received a CEFX viral epitope pool as the positive control, an HIV-1 Nef peptide pool as the negative control, or no peptide. In around 9 COVID-19 convalescent patients and a handful of infection-naive healthy vaccine recipients, researchers compared the spike-specific CD4+ TCR repertoire from before mRNA vaccination with the repertoire from after. At the TCR clonotype level, an earlier paper using these donors assessed memory CD4+ T cell crossreactivity between SARS-CoV-2 and common cold coronavirus spike proteins. What the research found in general, with its limitations: Relatively few convalescent patients were included in the study, and early timepoints after natural infection were not analyzed. Among convalescent patients, a median about 86% of the SARS-CoV-2-reactive clones seen after vaccination appeared only after vaccination, which suggests priming specific to the vaccine. Although the median number of SARS-CoV-2-reactive clonotypes went up from some 23 after infection to more than 30 after vaccination, the increase was not significant. Of the vaccine-specific clones in convalescent patients, 304 of 307, or nearly all, reacted only to SARS-CoV-2 spike and did not cross-react with common cold coronaviruses.

Read against the paper, the sample's treatment or condition label means: approximately 10-day PBMC culture with coronavirus spike peptide pools or control peptides (ViraFEST assay). CD4+ T cells from unexposed donors were collected before the COVID-19 pandemic (2011-2018). The study used the ViraFEST assay, which expanded antigen-specific T cells with peptide pools and then identified expanded clonotypes by TCR sequencing. Each well held 2 million or so PBMCs cultured in IMDM containing roughly 5% human AB serum and about 10 IU/ml IL-2, with roughly 10 ug/ml peptide pools added. Half of the culture medium was replaced with fresh IL-2-containing medium on days 3 and 7. After roughly nine days of culture, CD4+ T cells were isolated by negative selection using the EasySep CD4+ T cell isolation kit. Unexposed donor CD4+ T cells were tested for reactivity to SARS-CoV-2 S and N and four common cold coronavirus spike pools, as cell number allowed. Ficoll-Paque Plus gradient centrifugation was used to isolate PBMCs from whole blood, and the isolated PBMCs were then either used fresh or cryopreserved at -140C. Culture conditions were generally each tested in triplicate wells. Leukapheresis product for the unexposed donors was purchased commercially.

Measured from the cysteine to the phenylalanine, the CDR3 is 15 residues long. Solely the CDR3 DNA is kept, with 45 bases framed from the first base. The germline V gene specifies SGHTA as CDR1 and FQGNSA as CDR2. Cut back by 5 bases and 2 bases, the V and J ends lie 15 bases apart. Sequencing input: CD4+ T cells from blood, cultured in vitro. The origin of this receptor is a human donor in good health. Recombination connected TRBV7-2 to TRBJ1-2, with the D gene uncertain. CDR3 sequence: CASSRSRGSNYGYTF. The nucleotide sequence is TGTGCCAGCAGCCGTTCCCGGGGATCCAACTATGGCTACACCTTC.